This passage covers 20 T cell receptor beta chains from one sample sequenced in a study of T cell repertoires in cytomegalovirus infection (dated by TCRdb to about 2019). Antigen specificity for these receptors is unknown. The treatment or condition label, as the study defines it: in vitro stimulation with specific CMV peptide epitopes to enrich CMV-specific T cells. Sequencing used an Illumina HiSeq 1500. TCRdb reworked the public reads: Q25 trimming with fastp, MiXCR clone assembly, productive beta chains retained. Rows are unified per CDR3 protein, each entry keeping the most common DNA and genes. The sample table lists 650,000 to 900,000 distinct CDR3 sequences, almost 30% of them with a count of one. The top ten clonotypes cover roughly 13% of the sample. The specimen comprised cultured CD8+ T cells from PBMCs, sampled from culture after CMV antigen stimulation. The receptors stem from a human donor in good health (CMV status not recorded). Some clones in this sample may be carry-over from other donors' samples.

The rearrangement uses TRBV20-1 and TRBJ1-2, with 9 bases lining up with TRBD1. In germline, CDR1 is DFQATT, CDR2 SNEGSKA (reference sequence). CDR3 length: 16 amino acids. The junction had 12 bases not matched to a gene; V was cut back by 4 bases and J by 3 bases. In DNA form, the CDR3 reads TGCAGTGCTATCGGACAGGGGAGAGGTCTGGACTATGGCTACACCTTC. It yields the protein CSAIGQGRGLDYGYTF.

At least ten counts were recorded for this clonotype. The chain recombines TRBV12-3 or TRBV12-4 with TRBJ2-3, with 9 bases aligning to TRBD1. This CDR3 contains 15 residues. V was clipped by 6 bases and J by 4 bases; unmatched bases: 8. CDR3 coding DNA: TGTGCCAGCAGGGACAGGGGCGCCCCTCCAGATACGCAGTATTTT. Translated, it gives CASRDRGAPPDTQYF.

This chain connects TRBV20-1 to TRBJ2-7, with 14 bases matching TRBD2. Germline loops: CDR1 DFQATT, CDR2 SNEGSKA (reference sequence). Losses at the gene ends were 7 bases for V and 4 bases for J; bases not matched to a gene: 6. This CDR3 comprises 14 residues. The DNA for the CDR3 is TGCAGTGTTCATAGGACTAGCGGGGGGTACGAGCAGTACTTC. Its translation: CSVHRTSGGYEQYF.

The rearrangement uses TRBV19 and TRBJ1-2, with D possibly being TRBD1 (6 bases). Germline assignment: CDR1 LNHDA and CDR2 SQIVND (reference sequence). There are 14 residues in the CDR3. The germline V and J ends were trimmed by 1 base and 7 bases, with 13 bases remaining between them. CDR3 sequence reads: CASSIAGQLSGYTF. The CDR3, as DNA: TGTGCCAGTAGTATAGCCGGACAGCTGAGTGGCTACACCTTC.

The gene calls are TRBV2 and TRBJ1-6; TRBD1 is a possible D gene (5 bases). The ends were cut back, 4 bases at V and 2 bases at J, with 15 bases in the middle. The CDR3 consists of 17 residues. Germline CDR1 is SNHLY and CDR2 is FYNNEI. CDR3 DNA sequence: TGTGCCAGCAGTGTAGCGCAGGCAGGGACCTATAATTCACCCCTCCACTTT. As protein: CASSVAQAGTYNSPLHF. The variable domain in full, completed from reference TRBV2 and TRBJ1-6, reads EPEVTQTPSHQVTQMGQEVILRCVPISNHLYFYWYRQILGQKVEFLVSFYNNEISEKSEIFDDQFSVERPDGSNFTLKIRSTKLEDSAMYFCASSVAQAGTYNSPLHFGNGTRLTVT.

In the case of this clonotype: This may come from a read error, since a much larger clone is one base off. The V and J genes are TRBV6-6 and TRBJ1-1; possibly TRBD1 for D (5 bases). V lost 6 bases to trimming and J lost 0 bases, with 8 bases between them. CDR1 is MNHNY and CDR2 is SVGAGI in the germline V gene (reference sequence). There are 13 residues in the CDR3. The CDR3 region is CASRQTVNTEAFF. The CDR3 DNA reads TGTGCCAGCAGGCAGACAGTGAACACTGAAGCTTTCTTT.

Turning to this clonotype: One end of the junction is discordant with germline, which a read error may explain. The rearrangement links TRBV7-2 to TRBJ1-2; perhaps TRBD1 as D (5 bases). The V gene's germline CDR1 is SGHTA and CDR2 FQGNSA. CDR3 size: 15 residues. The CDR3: CASSFDSVQNYVYTF. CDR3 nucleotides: TGTGCCAGCAGCTTCGACAGCGTTCAAAACTATGTCTACACCTTC.

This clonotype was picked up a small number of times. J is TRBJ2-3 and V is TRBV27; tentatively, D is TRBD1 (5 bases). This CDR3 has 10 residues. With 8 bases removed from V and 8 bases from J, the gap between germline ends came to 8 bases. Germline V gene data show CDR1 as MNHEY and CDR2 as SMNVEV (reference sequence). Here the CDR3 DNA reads TGTGCCAGCGGAAGGGGTACGCAGTATTTT. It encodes CASGRGTQYF.

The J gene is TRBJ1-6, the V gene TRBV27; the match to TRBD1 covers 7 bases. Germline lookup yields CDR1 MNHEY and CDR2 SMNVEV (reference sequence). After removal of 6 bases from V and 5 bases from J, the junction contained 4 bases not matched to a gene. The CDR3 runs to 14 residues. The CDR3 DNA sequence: TGTGCCAGCAGACCAGGGACAGATAATTCACCCCTCCACTTT. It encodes CASRPGTDNSPLHF.

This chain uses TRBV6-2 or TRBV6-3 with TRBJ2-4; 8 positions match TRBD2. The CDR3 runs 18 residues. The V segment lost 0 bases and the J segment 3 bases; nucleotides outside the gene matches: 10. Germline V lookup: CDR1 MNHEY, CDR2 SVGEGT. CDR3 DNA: TGTGCCAGCAGTTACTCGGCTAGCGGGTCGACTTACAAAAACATTCAGTACTTC. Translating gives CASSYSASGSTYKNIQYF.

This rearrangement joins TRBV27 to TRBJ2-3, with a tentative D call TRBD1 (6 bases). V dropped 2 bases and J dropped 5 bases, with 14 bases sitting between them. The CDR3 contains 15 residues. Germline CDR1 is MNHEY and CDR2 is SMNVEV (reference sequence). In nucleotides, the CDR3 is TGTGCCAGCAGTTTAGGTAACAGGGTAAGAGATACGCAGTATTTT. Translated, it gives CASSLGNRVRDTQYF.

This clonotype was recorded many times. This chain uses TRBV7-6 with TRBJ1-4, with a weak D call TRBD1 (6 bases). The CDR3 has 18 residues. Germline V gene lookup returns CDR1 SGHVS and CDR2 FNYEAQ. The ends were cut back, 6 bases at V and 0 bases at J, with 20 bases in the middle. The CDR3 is CASSRGGVPVATNEKLFF. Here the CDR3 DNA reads TGTGCCAGCAGTAGGGGGGGCGTCCCGGTTGCAACTAATGAAAAACTGTTTTTT.

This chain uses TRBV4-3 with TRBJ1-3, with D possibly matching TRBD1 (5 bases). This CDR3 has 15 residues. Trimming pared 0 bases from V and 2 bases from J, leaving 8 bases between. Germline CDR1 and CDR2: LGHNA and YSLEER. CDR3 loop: CASSQEQGAGNTIYF. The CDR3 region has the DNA TGCGCCAGCAGCCAAGAGCAGGGCGCTGGAAACACCATATATTTT.

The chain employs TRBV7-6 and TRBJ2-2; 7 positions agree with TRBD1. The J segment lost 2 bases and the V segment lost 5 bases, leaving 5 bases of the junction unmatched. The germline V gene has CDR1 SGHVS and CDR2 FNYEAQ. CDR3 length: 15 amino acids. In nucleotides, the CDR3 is TGTGCCAGCAGCGCCCGGGACAGTAACACCGGGGAGCTGTTTTTT. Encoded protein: CASSARDSNTGELFF. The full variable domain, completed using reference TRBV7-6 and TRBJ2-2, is GAGVSQSPRYKVTKRGQDVALRCDPISGHVSLYWYRQALGQGPEFLTYFNYEAQQDKSGLPNDRFSAERPEGSISTLTIQRTEQRDSAMYRCASSARDSNTGELFFGEGSRLTVL.

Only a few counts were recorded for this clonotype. The CDR3 loop is CASSTSGSYNEQFF. The CDR3 DNA reads TGTGCCAGTAGTACTAGCGGGTCCTACAATGAGCAGTTCTTC. The gene calls are TRBV19 and TRBJ2-1; 8 bases agree with TRBD2. This CDR3 region has 14 residues. V shed 4 bases and J 1 base; nucleotides not matched to a gene: 0. From germline, CDR1 is LNHDA and CDR2 SQIVND (reference sequence).

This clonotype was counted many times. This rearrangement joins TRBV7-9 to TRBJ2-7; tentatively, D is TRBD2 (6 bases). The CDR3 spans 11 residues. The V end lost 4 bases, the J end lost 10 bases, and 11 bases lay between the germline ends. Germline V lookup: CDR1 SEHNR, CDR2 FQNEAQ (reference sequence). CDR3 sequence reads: CASSSAGYQYF. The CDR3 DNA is TGTGCCAGCAGCTCCGCGGGGTATCAGTACTTC.

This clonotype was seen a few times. The CDR3 DNA reads TGCGCCAGCAGTGGATCAGAGAACACTGAAGCTTTCTTT. This sequence encodes CASSGSENTEAFF. J is TRBJ1-1 and V is TRBV10-2; D gene ambiguous. V lost 4 bases and J lost 1, with 7 bases in between. Germline V gene sequence: CDR1 WSHSY, CDR2 SAAADI. The CDR3 is made up of 13 amino acids.

CDR3 sequence: CASSLQGPGREQYV. CDR3 bases: TGTGCCAGCAGTTTACAGGGACCAGGTCGGGAGCAGTACGTC. V gene TRBV27 combines with J gene TRBJ2-7; D assignment may be TRBD1 or TRBD2 (5 bases each). Germline lookup yields CDR1 MNHEY and CDR2 SMNVEV (reference sequence). There are 14 residues in the CDR3. Deletions cut 2 bases from V and 7 bases from J, with 15 bases between.

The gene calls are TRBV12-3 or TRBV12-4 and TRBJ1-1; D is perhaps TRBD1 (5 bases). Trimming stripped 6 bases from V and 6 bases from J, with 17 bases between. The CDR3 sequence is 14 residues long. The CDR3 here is CASSLGHPSPEAFF. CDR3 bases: TGTGCCAGCAGCCTCGGACACCCCTCGCCTGAAGCTTTCTTT.

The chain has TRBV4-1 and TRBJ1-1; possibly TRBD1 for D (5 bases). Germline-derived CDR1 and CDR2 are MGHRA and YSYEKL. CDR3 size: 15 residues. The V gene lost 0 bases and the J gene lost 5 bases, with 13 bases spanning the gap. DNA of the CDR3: TGCGCCAGCAGCCAAGAGACCAGGGCGGGGACTGAAGCTTTCTTT. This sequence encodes CASSQETRAGTEAFF.